Sequencing of this T cell receptor beta chain was carried out in a study of regulatory T cells in long-lasting Graves disease. Findings and limits, study-wide: Persistent disease samples used TRBV28, TRBJ1-2 and TRBJ2-5 preferentially.

Relying on iRepertoire HTBI primers and Arm-PCR of CDR3 regions, the team built TCR beta libraries. MiXCR, run by TCRdb on the multiplex PCR reads, gives a single entry per CDR3 protein. The data contain 450,000 to 650,000 distinct CDR3 sequences, 15% to 20% of them seen just once; the ten biggest clones take up roughly 25%. A remark on this clonotype: Its specificity is not known.

The CDR3 is made up of 23 amino acids. The V gene's germline CDR1 is KGHSH and CDR2 LQKENI. Trimming took off 2 bases at V and 0 bases at J, with 32 bases between the two ends. Specified time point: newly diagnosed GD, antithyroid drugs for less than 3 months. There was RNA extracted from PBMCs, and the TCR library was made from it. The sample was also reused in another study, on T cells in Graves' hyperthyroidism and ophthalmopathy. That report notes: An initial round of RT-PCR targeting the TCR CDR3 relied on the HTBI primer set. The model made its ophthalmopathy prediction, and onset followed a median approximately 6.5 months later.

The chain combines TRBV18 with TRBJ2-1; weak D call: TRBD2 (5 bases). The sequence was collected from a woman aged 35-65 years with Graves disease. The sample here was peripheral blood mononuclear cells (PBMCs), taken at new diagnosis, from a patient treated with antithyroid drugs. CDR3 coding DNA: TGTGCCAGCTCACCAGAGATCTCGGGGTCCCTAGGAAGGGCAGAACGCTCCTACAATGAGCAGTTCTTC. Its protein is CASSPEISGSLGRAERSYNEQFF.